This entry is about one TCR beta chain. What it recognizes is unknown. Data came from immunoSEQ multiplex PCR; TCRdb stores just in-frame clones and leaves some out. This table holds tens of thousands of clones, nearly 95% found once. Donors consisted of healthy Finnish infants (having corrective surgery for congenital heart defects). Only four of the eight donors provided an approximately 0.45-1 mL blood sample. Blood DNA came from all available leukocytes, not a fixed cell number. The sample is drawn from a study of human thymus T cells. General study points: Apparent bias marked the V and J gene usage of thymic and blood repertoires.

The CDR3 extends over 13 amino acids. Between the trimmed V and J ends, which lost 3 bases and 3 bases, there was a span of 9 bases. Germline values: CDR1 SGHDN, CDR2 FVKESK. The receptor's source is a boy less than two years old with a congenital heart defect but otherwise immunologically healthy. Sequenced input: blood. This chain joins TRBV14 and TRBJ2-7, with D tentatively TRBD2 (5 bases). The CDR3 protein is CASSHGVFYEQYF. CDR3 sequence (DNA): TGTGCCAGCAGCCACGGGGTCTTCTACGAGCAGTACTTC. Full variable domain (remainder filled in from reference TRBV14 and TRBJ2-7): EAGVTQFPSHSVIEKGQTVTLRCDPISGHDNLYWYRRVMGKEIKFLLHFVKESKQDESGMPNNRFLAERTGGTYSTLKVQPAELEDSGVYFCASSHGVFYEQYFGPGTRLTVT.